The rows below give T cell receptor beta chains drawn from one sample of a study of blood T cell repertoires in COVID-19. Here immunoSEQ multiplex PCR was the method, and the copy in TCRdb shows in-frame clones only, minus some. The sample contains 250,000 to 400,000 clones, about 87% of which appear only once. Sequenced input: peripheral blood. All receptors come from a woman in her thirties with COVID-19, enrolled during active disease. Both conserved end residues are part of each CDR3. A D gene is named only where the DNA matches it firmly. For some rows the clone size is stated as once, few or many, or as a class when expanded; others skip it.

TRBV14	TRBD1	NA	TRBJ1-6	TGTGCCAGCAGCCATTGGGACAGATATTCACCCCTCCACTTT	CASSHWDRYSPLHF
TRBV7-3	TRBD1	NA	TRBJ2-1	TGTGCCAGCAGTTTAGACAGGGGACCTTACAATGAGCAGTTCTTC	CASSLDRGPYNEQFF
TRBV12-3/TRBV12-4	NA	NA	TRBJ1-1	TGTGCCAGCAGTCCAGGGTTGAACACTGAAGCTTTCTTT	CASSPGLNTEAFF
TRBV11-2	TRBD1	once	TRBJ1-2	TGTGCCAGCAGCCGTCCGGGACAGGGGTATGGCTACACCTTC	CASSRPGQGYGYTF
TRBV5-1	NA	NA	TRBJ2-2	TGCGCCAGCAGCGTACCGGGACTCGACCTAACCGGGGAGCTGTTTTTT	CASSVPGLDLTGELFF
TRBV6-6	NA	NA	TRBJ2-5	TGTGCCAGCAGTTATAACCAGGGACTGGAGACCCAGTACTTC	CASSYNQGLETQYF
TRBV30	NA	NA	TRBJ1-2	TGTGCCTGGAACGCCGGTAACTATGGCTACACCTTC	CAWNAGNYGYTF
TRBV27	NA	NA	TRBJ2-7	TGTGCCAGCAGTTACCTCCGCAGCGTCACCTACGAGCAGTACTTC	CASSYLRSVTYEQYF
TRBV5-4	TRBD2	once	TRBJ2-1	TGTGCCAGCAGCTTATTTGGGGTAGCGGGGGGGCTCGGCAATGAGCAGTTCTTC	CASSLFGVAGGLGNEQFF
TRBV11-2	TRBD1	NA	TRBJ2-2	TGTGCCAGCAGCCTGGACAGGGCCGGGGAGCTGTTTTTT	CASSLDRAGELFF
TRBV6-5	TRBD2	once	TRBJ2-7	TGTGCCAGCCCCACTAGCGGTCGACGGGGGGAGTACTTC	CASPTSGRRGEYF
TRBV6-1	NA	NA	TRBJ1-5	TGTGCCAGCAGTGAGGGGGCCTGGGATCAGCCCCAGCATTTT	CASSEGAWDQPQHF
TRBV6-2/TRBV6-3	NA	NA	TRBJ1-1	TGTGCCAGCAGTTACATCTTCCTCAGGGACACTGAAGCTTTCTTT	CASSYIFLRDTEAFF
TRBV20-1	NA	NA	TRBJ1-2	TGCAGTGCAGAAGGGGGTGCGAGCTACACCTTC	CSAEGGASYTF
TRBV6-1	NA	NA	TRBJ1-1	TGTGCCAGCAGTGAGAGGTGGACTGAAGCTTTCTTT	CASSERWTEAFF
TRBV18	TRBD1	once	TRBJ1-3	TGTGCCAGCTCCCCGGGACAGGGGCGCTCTGGAAACACCATATATTTT	CASSPGQGRSGNTIYF
TRBV19	NA	NA	TRBJ1-1	TGTGCCAGTAGTATAGGAGCTGAAGCTTTCTTT	CASSIGAEAFF
TRBV5-5	TRBD1	once	TRBJ1-2	TGTGCCAGCAGCTTGGCCTTGAGGGGGCTCGGGATAGCTAACTATGGCTACACCTTC	CASSLALRGLGIANYGYTF
TRBV9	NA	NA	TRBJ1-2	TGTGCCAGCAGCGTAGATTCAGGGAACTATGGCTACACCTTC	CASSVDSGNYGYTF
TRBV5-5	NA	NA	TRBJ1-1	TGTGCCAGCAGCTTTCGGCGGACTGAAGCTTTCTTT	CASSFRRTEAFF
TRBV27	NA	NA	TRBJ2-2	TGTGCCAGCAGTCGTAGGCAGGGGTATACCGGGGAGCTGTTTTTT	CASSRRQGYTGELFF
TRBV6-2/TRBV6-3	NA	NA	TRBJ1-6	TGTGCCAGCAGCTATGACAGAATTTCACCCCTCCACTTT	CASSYDRISPLHF
TRBV20-1	NA	NA	TRBJ2-1	TGCAGTGCTAGAGGATCCGGTGAGCAGTTCTTC	CSARGSGEQFF
TRBV10-3	TRBD1	NA	TRBJ2-2	TGTGCCATGGGACAGGGGGATCCCGGGGAGCTGTTTTTT	CAMGQGDPGELFF
TRBV7-9	NA	NA	TRBJ2-5	TGTGCCAGCAGCTTAGCGCTCTTAGAAGAGACCCAGTACTTC	CASSLALLEETQYF
TRBV20-1	NA	NA	TRBJ2-5	TGCAGTGCTAGTCGGAGGGAGACCCAGTACTTC	CSASRRETQYF
TRBV4-3	TRBD2	once	TRBJ2-7	TGCGCCAGCAGCCAAGCCGTTAGCGGGGCCTACGAGCAGTACTTC	CASSQAVSGAYEQYF
TRBV7-9	NA	NA	TRBJ1-6	TGTGCCAGCAGCCCTCCTATGGGGAGAACTTCACCCCTCCACTTT	CASSPPMGRTSPLHF
TRBV5-1	NA	NA	TRBJ2-2	TGCGCCAGCAGCTTGGCCAGCACCGGGGAGCTGTTTTTT	CASSLASTGELFF
TRBV7-3	NA	NA	TRBJ1-1	TGTGCCAGCAGCCTGACTGGGAACACTGAAGCTTTCTTT	CASSLTGNTEAFF
TRBV18	NA	NA	TRBJ2-1	TGTGCCAGCTCACCACCGACAGCCTACAATGAGCAGTTCTTC	CASSPPTAYNEQFF
TRBV19	NA	NA	TRBJ1-1	TGTGCCAGTACCAGGGGAGCGGGGACTGAAGCTTTCTTT	CASTRGAGTEAFF
TRBV4-1	NA	NA	TRBJ1-2	TGCGCCAGCAGCCAAGCCGACAGCTACTATGGCTACACCTTC	CASSQADSYYGYTF
TRBV5-5	NA	NA	TRBJ2-7	TGTGCCAGCAGCTTGCTGGGCAGATCCTACGAGCAGTACTTC	CASSLLGRSYEQYF
TRBV2	TRBD1	NA	TRBJ2-3	TGTGCCAGGAGAGGACAGGGGGCCACAGATACGCAGTATTTT	CARRGQGATDTQYF
TRBV18	TRBD1	NA	TRBJ1-4	TGTGCCAGCTCACCCCCGGGAGGGGGCCAAAAACTGTTTTTT	CASSPPGGGQKLFF
TRBV2	TRBD1	NA	TRBJ2-3	TGTGCCAGCAAACAACAGGGGCCCCCGGGGGATACGCAGTATTTT	CASKQQGPPGDTQYF
TRBV3-1/TRBV3-2	TRBD1	NA	TRBJ1-1	TGTGCCAGCAGCCGTTATGGACAGGGGAGATCTACTGAAGCTTTCTTT	CASSRYGQGRSTEAFF
TRBV28	TRBD2	NA	TRBJ2-5	TGTGCCAGCAGTTTGTTACTAGCGGGGGTAGAGACCCAGTACTTC	CASSLLLAGVETQYF
TRBV27	TRBD1	NA	TRBJ1-5	TGTGCCTACTGCAGGGGGCCAGATAGCAATCAGCCCCAGCATTTT	CAYCRGPDSNQPQHF
TRBV11-3	TRBD2	NA	TRBJ2-1	TGTGCCAGCAGCTTAGCGGCTAGCGGGGTGTACAATGAGCAGTTCTTC	CASSLAASGVYNEQFF
TRBV12-3/TRBV12-4	TRBD1	NA	TRBJ1-2	TGTGCCAGCAGAGGGACAGTCGGGGGCTACACCTTC	CASRGTVGGYTF
TRBV18	TRBD1	NA	TRBJ2-6	TGTGCCAGCTCACCACGTGTTGGGGACAGCATCTCTGGGGCCAACGTCCTGACTTTC	CASSPRVGDSISGANVLTF
TRBV3-1/TRBV3-2	TRBD2	NA	TRBJ2-2	TGTGCCAGCAGCTCACGGGAGGGGGCCGGGGAGCTGTTTTTT	CASSSREGAGELFF
TRBV24-1	NA	NA	TRBJ2-2	TGTGCCACCACCAGTGTCACCGGGGAGCTGTTTTTT	CATTSVTGELFF
TRBV7-2	NA	few	TRBJ1-2	TGTGCCAGCAGCTTAGGGGCCCAGAATACCTTC	CASSLGAQNTF
TRBV5-1	NA	once	TRBJ2-7	TGCGCCAGCAGCTTCGGGGAGAAGTACGAGCAGTACTTC	CASSFGEKYEQYF
TRBV5-6	NA	NA	TRBJ1-2	TGTGCCAGCAGCTTGGCAGACATAATTAACTATGGCTACACCTTC	CASSLADIINYGYTF
TRBV7-9	TRBD1	NA	TRBJ2-7	TGTGCCAGCAGCCCGGGGACAGTGTTCTTGGGCTACGAGCAGTACTTC	CASSPGTVFLGYEQYF
TRBV5-1	TRBD1	NA	TRBJ2-5	TGCGCCAGCAGCCCCTGGGACAGGGGGGAAGAGACCCAGTACTTC	CASSPWDRGEETQYF
TRBV6-5	NA	NA	TRBJ1-3	TGTGCCAGCAGTTATTCAGGCTCTGGAAACACCATATATTTT	CASSYSGSGNTIYF
TRBV7-8	NA	NA	TRBJ1-1	TGTGCCAGCAGCTTAGTTGTTGGGGGCGCCGTCAACACTGAAGCTTTCTTT	CASSLVVGGAVNTEAFF
TRBV19	TRBD1	NA	TRBJ1-6	TGTGCCAGTAGTATACAACTCGACAGGGGTAATTCACCCCTCCACTTT	CASSIQLDRGNSPLHF